These 3 T cell receptor beta chains originate from one sample sequenced in a study of shared clonotypes between healthy human individuals. This table comes from immunoSEQ multiplex PCR, and its TCRdb copy is limited to in-frame clones, with some not included. There are about 690,000 clones in the sample; about 92% occur only once, and 30% to 35% lies in the top ten. The sample consisted of memory CD8+ T cells from PBMCs. Stated subset: CD45RO+ cells pooled with CCR7-negative TemRA cells. The source is a young man in good health. Some clones in this sample may be carry-over from other donors' samples.

In its sample, this clone was seen many times. This rearrangement joins TRBV25-1 to TRBJ1-6; D ambiguous. Germline V gene data show CDR1 as MGHDK and CDR2 as SYGVNS. V gave up 5 bases and J gave up 16 bases, with 24 bases separating them. The CDR3 consists of 15 residues. The CDR3 sequence is CASSSSRVPSGALHF. As DNA, the CDR3 is TGTGCCAGCAGTTCGTCCCGGGTACCATCCGGAGCGCTCCACTTT.

The V and J genes are TRBV5-8 and TRBJ1-2; TRBD1 matches 8 bases. V shed 5 bases, J shed 4 bases, and the junction held 13 bases outside the gene matches. Per germline, CDR1 SGHTS and CDR2 YDEGEE. The CDR3 is 16 amino acids. The CDR3: CASSSHRDRFFYGYTF. As DNA, the CDR3 is TGTGCCAGCAGTTCACACCGGGACAGGTTTTTCTATGGCTACACCTTC.

V is TRBV28 and J is TRBJ1-1, with D hard to call. Germline V gene lookup returns CDR1 MDHEN and CDR2 SYDVKM. This CDR3 is 14 amino acids long. V was pared by 4 bases and J by 4 bases, with 13 bases between. This CDR3 reads CASSWVIGSTEAFF. DNA for the CDR3: TGTGCCAGCAGTTGGGTTATAGGGTCCACTGAAGCTTTCTTT.